This T cell receptor (beta chain) was obtained from a study of blood T cell repertoires in COVID-19 (dated by TCRdb to the early 2020s). About the investigation overall: Samples from collaborators originated in the United States, Italy and Spain and spanned both the acute and convalescent phases of COVID-19. The material from the prospective study consisted of cDNA or gDNA derived from T cells, B-cell-depleted T cells, or PBMCs. Subjects who had been exposed to COVID-19, were actively infected with it, or had recovered from it provided the deeply sampled blood TCRbeta repertoires that made up the dataset. The repertoires were released in a freely available public database meant as a resource for research on the immune response to SARS-CoV-2. Samples came from the ongoing ImmuneRACE study (first 160 participants) plus 1,254 subjects from 6 global collaborators. Sample metadata almost always included a de-identified subject ID, COVID-19 status, age in years and sex. Where available, HLA class I and class II types were taken from metadata supplied by the sample provider and were not determined by assay-based typing. What the authors observed across the whole study: How much clinical and demographic metadata was included differed by source and by participant, and the metadata was provided uncurated.

From cysteine to phenylalanine, the CDR3 is 13 amino acids long. Of all the DNA, just the CDR3 is kept, 39 bases in frame from base 1. The junction shows trimming of 5 bases on V and 5 bases on J, and the gene matches do not reach 0 bases of it. CDR1 GTSNPN and CDR2 SVGIG are derived from the germline V gene (reference sequence). As for this clone: This clone's antigen is unknown. No clone much larger than this one lies a single base away; base qualities are absent.

TCRbeta CDR3 regions were amplified from genomic DNA using the immunoSEQ Assay, a bias-controlled multiplex PCR. Processing in the source paper ran as follows. Within the assay, amplification of reference gene primers was used to estimate how many nucleated cells each sample contained. Sequence reads were collapsed and filtered to measure the absolute abundance of every unique TCRbeta CDR3 rearrangement. For each sample, productive Simpson clonality was calculated by taking the square root of Simpson's diversity index across productive rearrangements. Here the immuneACCESS table is served through TCRdb, limited to in-frame sequences with V and J called. Missing clones are a known gap in these copies; in checked studies unresolved V genes cover under half, and the rest lacks a known reason. For V, J and clone size, that table is used; D and trimming come from the DNA. The sample contains 110,000 to 150,000 clones, roughly 85% of them found a single time. Of the sample, about 3.2% falls within the top ten clones.

Collaborating institutions collected whole blood in K2EDTA tubes following their own protocols. For TCRbeta analysis, collaborators shipped samples in one of three forms: frozen whole blood, isolated PBMCs, or DNA extracted from either of those sample types. The sequence is built from TRBV30 and TRBJ1-6; TRBD1 aligns with 10 central bases. The source is a man over 45 with acute or convalescent COVID-19. Sequencing was performed on peripheral blood. Here the CDR3 is given as CAWGTGDNSPLHF. The bases are TGTGCCTGGGGGACAGGGGATAATTCACCCCTCCACTTT.